This TCR beta chain was captured by sequencing in a study of PD-1 blockade in classical Hodgkin lymphoma. The germline V gene encodes CDR1 SEHNR and CDR2 FQNEAQ (reference sequence). Trimming stripped 3 bases from V and 4 bases from J, with 9 bases between. CDR3 length: 13 amino acids. Each of the patients experienced relapse following autologous stem cell transplantation, and their brentuximab vedotin exposure differed. From thawed PBMCs, CD4+ T cells were purified using magnetic negative selection. Only in-frame clones appear in the TCRdb table, and some are missing; sequencing was by immunoSEQ multiplex PCR. The repertoire consists of about 12,000 clones, with approximately 80% occurring once and the leading ten covering roughly 1.5%.

The sequence derives from a human donor with classical Hodgkin lymphoma. The V gene is TRBV7-9, the J gene TRBJ1-1; no reliable D call. The sample consisted of CD4+ T cells from blood, taken at baseline. The chain's CDR3 is CASSFSASTEAFF. The DNA for the CDR3 is TGTGCCAGCAGCTTTTCGGCCAGCACTGAAGCTTTCTTT.